This TCR beta chain derives from a study of blood T cell repertoires in COVID-19. Generated by immunoSEQ multiplex PCR, the TCRdb table keeps only in-frame clones and is missing some. The table has approximately 230,000 clones, 88% seen once; the top ten hold under 15%. This CDR3 is 11 amino acids long. Deletions cut 10 bases from V and 0 bases from J, with 4 bases between. Germline V lookup: CDR1 LNHDA, CDR2 SQIVND (reference sequence). This sequence was found in a woman aged 45 to 65 with acute COVID-19. What was sequenced was PBMCs or T cells enriched from blood (not recorded which). The chain links TRBV19 to TRBJ1-5; D gene unclear. CDR3 region: CATNSNQPQHF. The CDR3 nucleotides are TGTGCCACCAATAGCAATCAGCCCCAGCATTTT.